A single sample gave rise to the 21 T cell receptor beta chains below, sequenced in a study of human T cells and chemical hapten exposure. Time point in this sample: patch test 1, 2 weeks after DPC sensitization. Treatment given: therapeutic diphenylcyclopropenone sensitization with weekly scalp DPC. One entry per CDR3 protein, called by TCRdb with MiXCR from the RACE reads. The repertoire holds 55,000 to 85,000 distinct CDR3 sequences, 9.8% seen once, with more than 2.5% in the top ten. The sample in question was whole blood, obtained in connection with sensitization to the hapten diphenylcyclopropenone (DPC). These receptors all come from a woman aged 40 to 50 with alopecia areata. Some clones in this sample may be carry-over from other donors' samples.

This clonotype was counted only a few times. The rearrangement uses TRBV5-6 and TRBJ2-4; D may be TRBD1 or TRBD2 (5 bases each). CDR1 is SGHDT and CDR2 is YYEEEE in the germline V gene. CDR3 size: 16 residues. V was clipped by 4 bases and J by 0 bases, with 14 bases between them. As DNA, the CDR3 is TGTGCCAGCAGCGGAGGACGGGGCTCAGCCAAAAACATTCAGTACTTC. This sequence encodes CASSGGRGSAKNIQYF.

There are many counts of this clonotype. The chain couples TRBV29-1 to TRBJ2-5; TRBD2 aligns across 10 bases. The CDR3 is made up of 16 amino acids. Trimming took 3 bases from V and 5 from J; bases not matched to a gene: 12. Germline lookup yields CDR1 SQVTM and CDR2 ANQGSEA. DNA for the CDR3: TGCAGCGTTGACAAGCGGGGGGGAGTTAATCAGGAGACCCAGTACTTC. This sequence encodes CSVDKRGGVNQETQYF.

This clonotype has more than one count but fewer than ten. The CDR3 reads CASSKGGNTEAFF. The CDR3 region has the DNA TGTGCCAGCTCAAAAGGGGGGAACACTGAAGCTTTCTTT. The chain is built from TRBV7-2 and TRBJ1-1; tentatively, D is TRBD1 (6 bases). CDR1 is SGHTA and CDR2 is FQGNSA in the germline V gene. Between the trimmed V and J ends, which lost 8 bases and 1 base, there was a span of 11 bases. This CDR3 spans 13 amino acids.

This clonotype has only a few counts. V is TRBV5-4 and J is TRBJ2-1, with D unresolved. The germline gives CDR1 SGHNT, CDR2 YYREEE (reference sequence). Trimming stripped 3 bases from V and 4 bases from J, with 5 bases between. The CDR3 is 12 amino acids. The CDR3 is CASSYYYNEQFF. CDR3 DNA sequence: TGTGCCAGCAGCTACTATTACAATGAGCAGTTCTTC.

This clonotype has at least ten counts. The rearrangement uses TRBV19 and TRBJ2-5; 10 bases map to TRBD2. Germline CDR1 LNHDA, CDR2 SQIVND (reference sequence). The ends lost 5 bases at V and 5 bases at J; junction bases unmatched: 8. This CDR3 region has 15 residues. DNA of the CDR3: TGTGCCAGTAGTTCGAGCGGGGGGGCCGGCGAGACCCAGTACTTC. Translation gives CASSSSGGAGETQYF. The full variable domain, in which reference TRBV19 and TRBJ2-5 provide the parts outside the CDR3, is DGGITQSPKYLFRKEGQNVTLSCEQNLNHDAMYWYRQDPGQGLRLIYYSQIVNDFQKGDIAEGYSVSREKKESFPLTVTSAQKNPTAFYLCASSSSGGAGETQYFGPGTRLLVL.

In its sample, this clonotype was seen many times. At one end, the junction sequence differs from germline, possibly due to a read error. The chain has TRBV20-1 and TRBJ1-2; maybe TRBD1 (6 bases). Germline lookup yields CDR1 DFQATT and CDR2 SNEGSKA (reference sequence). The CDR3 is 10 residues long. CDR3 protein: CSAMDSHSFF. CDR3 nucleotides: TGCAGTGCCATGGACAGCCACTCCTTCTTC.

This clonotype was seen at least ten times. This chain joins TRBV3-1 and TRBJ2-5, with 11 bases aligning to TRBD1. V trimming: 1 base; J trimming: 4 bases; junction bases outside the gene matches: 2. The length of the CDR3 is 15 residues. CDR1 and CDR2 from the germline V gene are LGHDT and YNNKEL (reference sequence). CDR3 in DNA: TGTGCCAGCAGCCAAGCGGGACAGGGGGGAGAGACCCAGTACTTC. This translates into CASSQAGQGGETQYF.

This clonotype was recorded many times. The chain joins TRBV7-9 to TRBJ1-1, with D possibly matching TRBD1 (5 bases). This CDR3 comprises 13 residues. Germline values: CDR1 SEHNR, CDR2 FQNEAQ (reference sequence). Trimming took 5 bases from V and 4 from J, leaving 11 bases between them. The CDR3, as DNA: TGTGCCAGCAGCCCCTCCACAGGCACTGAAGCTTTCTTT. It is translated as CASSPSTGTEAFF.

This clonotype was counted many times. The CDR3 bases are TGTGCCAGCAGTTTAGGGGGAGGGGACGAGCAGTACTTC. This translates into CASSLGGGDEQYF. The chain links TRBV27 to TRBJ2-7; 7 bases fit TRBD2. CDR3 length equals 13 residues. Germline V gene sequence: CDR1 MNHEY, CDR2 SMNVEV (reference sequence). The junction had 3 bases not matched to a gene; V was cut back by 2 bases and J by 5 bases.

Many counts were recorded for this clonotype. CDR3 sequence (DNA): TGTGCCAGCAGCCTCTTCCTTCCCCTAGCGGGGGGTAATGAGCAGTTCTTC. Residues: CASSLFLPLAGGNEQFF. The V gene is TRBV4-2, the J gene TRBJ2-1; 11 nucleotides match TRBD2. V trimming: 4 bases; J trimming: 7 bases; junction bases outside the gene matches: 12. Germline V gives CDR1 LGHNA, CDR2 YNFKEQ. The CDR3 spans 17 residues.

This clonotype showed up just a few times. The chain has TRBV10-3 and TRBJ1-4; no clear D. The V end lost 0 bases, the J end lost 5 bases, and 16 bases lay between the germline ends. The CDR3 is made up of 17 amino acids. Germline-derived CDR1 and CDR2 are ENHRY and SYGVKD. CDR3 protein: CAISESPMQAINEKLFF. In nucleotides, the CDR3 is TGTGCCATCAGTGAGTCCCCCATGCAGGCGATAAATGAAAAACTGTTTTTT.

This clonotype was counted at least ten times. V usage is TRBV7-2 and J usage is TRBJ2-3, with D perhaps matching TRBD1 (5 bases). V was shortened by 0 bases and J by 2 bases, with 12 bases between the two germline ends. Looked up from germline, CDR1 is SGHTA and CDR2 is FQGNSA. This CDR3 region has 16 residues. The CDR3 protein is CASSLAGQGATDTQYF. CDR3 in DNA: TGTGCCAGCAGCTTAGCGGGCCAAGGGGCCACAGATACGCAGTATTTT.

In its sample, this clonotype was seen many times. A junction end diverges from the germline sequence, so it may reflect a read error. V and J are TRBV5-1 and TRBJ2-7, with TRBD1 matching 7 bases. The CDR3 covers 13 residues. CDR1 is SGHRS, CDR2 YFSETQ, per germline. In DNA, the CDR3 is TGCGCCAGCAGTTTGGGACCCAGGGGGGAGCAGTACTTC. Translation: CASSLGPRGEQYF.

There are many counts of this clonotype. The genes are TRBV11-2 and TRBJ2-5; D tentatively fits TRBD1 or TRBD2 (5 bases each). Germline assignment: CDR1 SGHAT and CDR2 FQNNGV. The length of the CDR3 is 16 residues. The V end lost 2 bases, the J end lost 5 bases, and 18 bases lay between the germline ends. CDR3 sequence: CASSLPYYLGEETQYF. The CDR3 DNA reads TGTGCCAGCAGCTTACCATACTATTTAGGGGAGGAGACCCAGTACTTC.

Regarding this clonotype: A read error is possible here, since a much larger clone lies one base away. This rearrangement joins TRBV7-9 to TRBJ1-5; TRBD1 matches 7 bases. The CDR3 length is 14 residues. Germline V CDR1 and CDR2: SEHNR, FQNEAQ (reference sequence). The CDR3 DNA is TGTGCCAACAGCCAGGGGGACAGTAATCAGCCCCAGCATTTT. Protein product: CANSQGDSNQPQHF.

This clonotype has at least ten counts. The chain combines TRBV7-2 with TRBJ2-7, with 7 bases identical to TRBD2. CDR1 and CDR2 (germline): SGHTA, FQGNSA. Trimming took 4 bases from V and 4 from J; bases not matched to a gene: 7. The CDR3 extends over 14 amino acids. CDR3 nucleotides: TGTGCCAGCAGCTGGTCACCCGGGGGGTACGAGCAGTACTTC. Translated: CASSWSPGGYEQYF.

The rearrangement links TRBV6-4 to TRBJ1-5; D unresolved. Trimming took 6 bases from V and 0 from J, leaving 6 bases between them. In germline, CDR1 is MRHNA, CDR2 SNTAGT. This CDR3 has 13 amino acids. The CDR3 bases are TGTGCCAGCAGCCCTAATAGCAATCAGCCCCAGCATTTT. Translating it yields CASSPNSNQPQHF.

The rearrangement links TRBV6-5 to TRBJ1-5, with D unresolved. CDR1 and CDR2 from the germline V gene are MNHEY and SVGAGI. Trimming took off 5 bases at V and 0 bases at J, with 11 bases between the two ends. This CDR3 is built from 15 residues. The CDR3 is CASSRNRDSNQPQHF. The CDR3 nucleotides are TGTGCCAGCAGTCGCAACAGAGATAGCAATCAGCCCCAGCATTTT.

Many counts were recorded for this clonotype. This chain links TRBV6-5 with TRBJ1-5; no reliable D call. V lost 1 base, J lost 7 bases, and 11 bases lay in between. Germline V CDR1 and CDR2: MNHEY, SVGAGI. The CDR3 spans 14 residues. The CDR3 sequence is CASSYLGFGQPQHF. DNA of the CDR3: TGTGCCAGCAGTTACTTGGGGTTTGGGCAGCCCCAGCATTTT.

This clonotype was observed a handful of times. The V call is TRBV20-1, the J call TRBJ1-6; TRBD1 agrees at 7 bases. The ends lost 5 bases at V and 5 bases at J; junction bases unmatched: 9. The CDR3 totals 15 residues. Germline V gene sequence: CDR1 DFQATT, CDR2 SNEGSKA (reference sequence). This CDR3 is CSAPPTGEDNSPLHF. The CDR3 DNA reads TGCAGTGCTCCACCCACAGGGGAAGATAATTCACCCCTCCACTTT.

This clonotype was picked up many times. V usage is TRBV7-3 and J usage is TRBJ2-1, with 9 bases identical to TRBD2. This CDR3 comprises 15 residues. The V segment lost 4 bases and the J segment 4 bases; nucleotides outside the gene matches: 5. Germline CDR1 reads SGHTA; CDR2 reads FQGTGA. The CDR3 loop is CASSSMAGGYNEQFF. The DNA for the CDR3 is TGTGCCAGCAGCTCTATGGCGGGGGGGTACAATGAGCAGTTCTTC.